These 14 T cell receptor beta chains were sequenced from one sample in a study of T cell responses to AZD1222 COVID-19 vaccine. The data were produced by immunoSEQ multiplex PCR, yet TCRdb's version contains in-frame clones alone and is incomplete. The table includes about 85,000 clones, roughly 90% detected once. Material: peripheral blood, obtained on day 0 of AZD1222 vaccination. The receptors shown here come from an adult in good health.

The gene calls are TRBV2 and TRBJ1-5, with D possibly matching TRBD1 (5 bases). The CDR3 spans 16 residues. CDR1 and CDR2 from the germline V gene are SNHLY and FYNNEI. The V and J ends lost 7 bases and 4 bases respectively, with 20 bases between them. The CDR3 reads CASTAWDRDGNQPQHF. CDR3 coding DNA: TGTGCCAGCACCGCATGGGACCGGGACGGGAATCAGCCCCAGCATTTT.

CDR3 residues: CASSPDSQKNTEAFF. As DNA, the CDR3 is TGTGCCAGCAGCCCCGACAGCCAGAAAAACACTGAAGCTTTCTTT. V usage is TRBV11-3 and J usage is TRBJ1-1; perhaps TRBD1 as D (5 bases). V lost 5 bases and J 2 bases, leaving 15 bases between the germline ends. The length of the CDR3 is 15 residues. Germline CDR1 is SGHNT and CDR2 is YENEEA.

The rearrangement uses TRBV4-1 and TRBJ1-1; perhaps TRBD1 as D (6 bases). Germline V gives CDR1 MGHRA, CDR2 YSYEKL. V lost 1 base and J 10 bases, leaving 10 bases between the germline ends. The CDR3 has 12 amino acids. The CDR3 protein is CASSQVPGAAFF. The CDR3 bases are TGCGCCAGCAGCCAAGTCCCAGGGGCAGCTTTCTTT.

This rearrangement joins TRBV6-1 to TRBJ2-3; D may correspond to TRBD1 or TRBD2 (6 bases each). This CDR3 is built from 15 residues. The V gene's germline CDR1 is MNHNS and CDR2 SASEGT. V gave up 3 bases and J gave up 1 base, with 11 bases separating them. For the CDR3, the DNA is TGTGCCAGCAGTGAGGGGGGCAGGGGCACAGATACGCAGTATTTT. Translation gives CASSEGGRGTDTQYF.

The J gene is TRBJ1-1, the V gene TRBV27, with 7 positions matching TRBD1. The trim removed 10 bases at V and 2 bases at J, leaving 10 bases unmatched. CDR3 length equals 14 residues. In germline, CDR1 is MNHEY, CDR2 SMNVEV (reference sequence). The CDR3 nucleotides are TGTGCCACCAGGGGGTTAGGAGGAAACACTGAAGCTTTCTTT. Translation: CATRGLGGNTEAFF.

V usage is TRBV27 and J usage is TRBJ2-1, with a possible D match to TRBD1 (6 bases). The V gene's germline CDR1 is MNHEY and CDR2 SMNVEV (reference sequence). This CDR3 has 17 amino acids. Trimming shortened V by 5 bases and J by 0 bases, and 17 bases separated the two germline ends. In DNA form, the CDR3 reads TGTGCCAGCAGTGCCACAGGGTCACGAATCTCCTACAATGAGCAGTTCTTC. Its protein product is CASSATGSRISYNEQFF.

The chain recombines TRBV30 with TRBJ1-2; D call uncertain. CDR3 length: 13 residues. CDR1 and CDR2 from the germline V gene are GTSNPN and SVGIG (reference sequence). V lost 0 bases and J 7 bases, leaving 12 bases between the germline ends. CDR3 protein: CAWSVSQEGGYTF. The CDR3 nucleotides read TGTGCCTGGAGTGTATCCCAGGAGGGTGGCTACACCTTC.

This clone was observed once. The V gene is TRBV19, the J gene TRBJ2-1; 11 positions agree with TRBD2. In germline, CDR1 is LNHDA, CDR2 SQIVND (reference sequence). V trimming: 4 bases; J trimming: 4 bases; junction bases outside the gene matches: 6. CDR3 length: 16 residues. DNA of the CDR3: TGTGCCAGTAGTAGGGGGACTAGCGGTTCATACAATGAGCAGTTCTTC. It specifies CASSRGTSGSYNEQFF. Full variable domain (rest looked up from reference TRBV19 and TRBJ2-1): DGGITQSPKYLFRKEGQNVTLSCEQNLNHDAMYWYRQDPGQGLRLIYYSQIVNDFQKGDIAEGYSVSREKKESFPLTVTSAQKNPTAFYLCASSRGTSGSYNEQFFGPGTRLTVL.

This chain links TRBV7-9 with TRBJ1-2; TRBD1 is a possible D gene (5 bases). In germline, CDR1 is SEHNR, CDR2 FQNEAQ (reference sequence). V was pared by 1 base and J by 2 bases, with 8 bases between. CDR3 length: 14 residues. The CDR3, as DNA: TGTGCCAGCAGCTTAGTCGGGGGGAACTATGGCTACACCTTC. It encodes CASSLVGGNYGYTF.

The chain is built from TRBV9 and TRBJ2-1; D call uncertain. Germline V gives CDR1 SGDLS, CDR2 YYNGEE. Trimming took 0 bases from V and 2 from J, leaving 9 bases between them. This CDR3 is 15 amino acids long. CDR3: CASSVAQDPYNEQFF. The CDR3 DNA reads TGTGCCAGCAGCGTAGCCCAGGACCCCTACAATGAGCAGTTCTTC.

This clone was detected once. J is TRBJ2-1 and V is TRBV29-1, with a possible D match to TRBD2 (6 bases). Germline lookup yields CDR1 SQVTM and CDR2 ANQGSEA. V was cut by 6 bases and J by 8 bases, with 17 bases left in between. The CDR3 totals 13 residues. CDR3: CSVDPGGSYEQFF. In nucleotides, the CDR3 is TGCAGCGTGGACCCCGGGGGATCTTATGAGCAGTTCTTC.

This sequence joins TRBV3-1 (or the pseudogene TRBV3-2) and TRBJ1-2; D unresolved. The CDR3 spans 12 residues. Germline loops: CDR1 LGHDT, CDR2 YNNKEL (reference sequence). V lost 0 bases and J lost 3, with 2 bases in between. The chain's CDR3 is CASSQEYYGYTF. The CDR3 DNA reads TGTGCCAGCAGCCAAGAGTACTATGGCTACACCTTC.

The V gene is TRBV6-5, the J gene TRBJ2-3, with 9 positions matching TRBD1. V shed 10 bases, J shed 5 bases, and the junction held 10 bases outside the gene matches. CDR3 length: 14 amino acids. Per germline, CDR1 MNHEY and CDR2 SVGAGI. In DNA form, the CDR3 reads TGTGCCACCTCCCGGGACAGGGTATTAGATACGCAGTATTTT. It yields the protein CATSRDRVLDTQYF.

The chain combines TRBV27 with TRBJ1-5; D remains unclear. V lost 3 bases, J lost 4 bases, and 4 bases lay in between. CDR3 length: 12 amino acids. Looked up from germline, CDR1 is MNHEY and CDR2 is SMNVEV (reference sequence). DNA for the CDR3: TGTGCCAGCAGTTTGGGAAATCAGCCCCAGCATTTT. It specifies CASSLGNQPQHF.